These T cell receptor beta chains were read from a single sample in a study of early T cells in non-severe SARS-CoV-2 infection. A single record per CDR3 protein comes from TCRdb applying MiXCR to the 5' RACE reads. The sample lists some 60,000 distinct CDR3 sequences, roughly a tenth occurring once. The sequenced material came from whole blood. These TCRs come from an adult who was a healthcare worker with PCR-confirmed SARS-CoV-2 infection or an uninfected control (not recorded which). CDR3s include the opening cysteine and the closing phenylalanine or tryptophan. A D gene is named only where the DNA matches it firmly. Some rows mark clone size as missing; the rest say once, few, many or name a class of expanded clone.

v_call	clone_size	j_call	cdr3_length	d_call	cdr3_aa	cdr3_nt
TRBV5-1	few	TRBJ2-1	16	TRBD2	CASSSFGLAGEDEQFF	TGCGCCAGCAGCTCCTTCGGACTAGCGGGAGAGGATGAGCAGTTCTTC
TRBV10-3	many	TRBJ1-3	16	TRBD1	CATQGPVGQGRNTIYF	TGTGCCACACAGGGCCCCGTGGGACAGGGGAGGAACACCATATATTTT
TRBV5-6	few	TRBJ2-5	16	-	CASSRPGLSYQETQYF	TGTGCCAGCAGCAGACCGGGACTTAGCTACCAAGAGACCCAGTACTTC
TRBV29-1	many	TRBJ2-7	14	-	CSVAGHRATGEQYF	TGCAGCGTTGCGGGGCACAGGGCGACAGGCGAGCAGTACTTC
TRBV5-1	many	TRBJ2-3	14	TRBD2	CASSSLAGEDTQYF	TGCGCCAGCAGCTCATTAGCGGGAGAGGATACGCAGTATTTT
TRBV5-1	many	TRBJ2-1	16	TRBD2	CASSLGSSGVHNEQFF	TGCGCCAGCAGCTTGGGCAGTAGCGGGGTCCACAATGAGCAGTTCTTC
TRBV18	many	TRBJ2-2	13	-	CASSPPSSGELFF	TGTGCCAGCTCACCTCCCAGCTCCGGGGAGCTGTTTTTT
TRBV7-9	many	TRBJ2-3	12	-	CASSFYTDTQYF	TGTGCCAGCAGCTTCTACACAGATACGCAGTATTTT
TRBV9	many	TRBJ2-3	14	-	CASSVRAGTDTQYF	TGTGCCAGCAGCGTACGTGCGGGGACAGATACGCAGTATTTT
TRBV20-1	many	TRBJ1-1	11	-	CSARGVWEAFF	TGCAGTGCTAGAGGCGTATGGGAAGCTTTCTTT
TRBV19	many	TRBJ2-2	15	TRBD2	CASSPTGGNTGELFF	TGTGCCAGTAGTCCTACGGGAGGGAACACCGGGGAGCTGTTTTTT
TRBV10-3	many	TRBJ2-7	15	-	CAIREGGSVSYEQYF	TGTGCCATCAGAGAAGGGGGGAGCGTCTCCTACGAGCAGTACTTC
TRBV6-2/TRBV6-3	few	TRBJ1-1	15	-	CASSYGRYGRTEAFF	TGTGCCAGCAGTTACGGCCGTTACGGAAGGACTGAAGCTTTCTTT
TRBV18	many	TRBJ1-1	15	-	CASSPQGTMNTEAFF	TGTGCCAGCTCCCCACAAGGGACCATGAACACTGAAGCTTTCTTT
TRBV7-9	-	TRBJ2-7	16	TRBD2	CASSTGSGGSPYEQYF	TGTGCCAGCAGCACCGGCAGCGGCGGGAGCCCCTACGAGCAGTACTTC
TRBV9	-	TRBJ2-1	18	TRBD2	CASSPPGGREGRANEQSF	TGTGCCAGCAGCCCCCCTGGGGGGCGGGAGGGCCGAGCGAATGAGCAGTCCTTC
TRBV5-6	few	TRBJ2-3	15	-	CASSYEPYSTDTQYF	TGTGCCAGCAGCTACGAGCCCTACTCAACAGATACGCAGTATTTT